This T cell receptor (beta chain) was recovered during a study of technical replicates of blood from several donors. Clones were sequenced by immunoSEQ multiplex PCR, and TCRdb holds only the in-frame ones, with some missing. The repertoire consists of more than 45,000 clones, with 91% occurring once and the leading ten covering around 3.6%. Germline-derived CDR1 and CDR2 are SGHTA and FQGNSA. CDR3 size: 15 residues. The V gene lost 1 base and the J gene lost 4 bases, with 12 bases spanning the gap. The sequence was collected from a human donor in good health. Some clones in this sample may be carry-over from other donors' samples. The chain recombines TRBV7-2 with TRBJ2-3; D gene unclear. The sample was PBMCs. The CDR3 nucleotides are TGTGCCAGCAGCTTAGGGGCCGGATCAGCAGATACGCAGTATTTT. Translated, it gives CASSLGAGSADTQYF. The entire variable domain, with the rest obtained from reference TRBV7-2 and TRBJ2-3, is as follows: GAGVSQSPSNKVTEKGKDVELRCDPISGHTALYWYRQSLGQGLEFLIYFQGNSAPDKSGLPSDRFSAERTGGSVSTLTIQRTQQEDSAVYLCASSLGAGSADTQYFGPGTRLTVL.